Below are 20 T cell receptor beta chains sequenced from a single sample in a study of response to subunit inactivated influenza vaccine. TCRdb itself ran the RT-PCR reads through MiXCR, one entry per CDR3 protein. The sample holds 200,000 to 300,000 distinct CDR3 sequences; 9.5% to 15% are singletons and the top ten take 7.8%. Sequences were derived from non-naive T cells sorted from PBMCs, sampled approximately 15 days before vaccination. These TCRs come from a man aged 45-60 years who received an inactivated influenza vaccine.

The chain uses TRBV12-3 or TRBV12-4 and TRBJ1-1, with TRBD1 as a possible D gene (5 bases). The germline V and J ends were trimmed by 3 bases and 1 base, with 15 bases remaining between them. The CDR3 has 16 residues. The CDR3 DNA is TGTGCCAGCAGTTTCGGGAGGGGTTGGGGGAACACTGAAGCTTTCTTT. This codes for CASSFGRGWGNTEAFF.

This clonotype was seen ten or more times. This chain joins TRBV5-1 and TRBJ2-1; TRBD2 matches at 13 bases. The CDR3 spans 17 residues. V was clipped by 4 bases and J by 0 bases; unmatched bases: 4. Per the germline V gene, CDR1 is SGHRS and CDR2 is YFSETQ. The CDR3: CASSLGTSGASYNEQFF. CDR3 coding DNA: TGCGCCAGCAGCCTAGGGACTAGCGGGGCCTCCTACAATGAGCAGTTCTTC.

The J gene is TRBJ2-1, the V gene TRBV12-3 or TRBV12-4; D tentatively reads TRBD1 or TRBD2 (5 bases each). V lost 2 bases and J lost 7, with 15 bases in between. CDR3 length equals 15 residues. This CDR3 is CASSLPQAGANEQFF. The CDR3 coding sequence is TGTGCCAGCAGTTTACCCCAAGCCGGGGCGAATGAGCAGTTCTTC.

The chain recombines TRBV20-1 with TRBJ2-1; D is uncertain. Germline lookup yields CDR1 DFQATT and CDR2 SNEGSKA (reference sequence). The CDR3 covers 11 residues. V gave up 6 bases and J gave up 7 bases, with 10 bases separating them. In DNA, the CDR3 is TGCAGTGCAGGAACACCAAATGAGCAGTTCTTC. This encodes CSAGTPNEQFF.

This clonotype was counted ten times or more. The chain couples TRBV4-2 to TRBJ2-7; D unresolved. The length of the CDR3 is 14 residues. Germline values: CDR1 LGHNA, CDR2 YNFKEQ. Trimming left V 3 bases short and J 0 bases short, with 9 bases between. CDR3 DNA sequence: TGTGCCAGCAGCCACAGTATTGGCTCCTACGAGCAGTACTTC. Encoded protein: CASSHSIGSYEQYF.

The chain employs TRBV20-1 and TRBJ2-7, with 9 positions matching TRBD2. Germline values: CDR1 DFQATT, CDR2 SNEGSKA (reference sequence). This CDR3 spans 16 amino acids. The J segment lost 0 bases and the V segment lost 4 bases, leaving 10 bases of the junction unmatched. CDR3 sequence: CSATLRGRESSYEQYF. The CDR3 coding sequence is TGCAGTGCTACCCTCCGCGGGAGGGAAAGCTCCTACGAGCAGTACTTC.

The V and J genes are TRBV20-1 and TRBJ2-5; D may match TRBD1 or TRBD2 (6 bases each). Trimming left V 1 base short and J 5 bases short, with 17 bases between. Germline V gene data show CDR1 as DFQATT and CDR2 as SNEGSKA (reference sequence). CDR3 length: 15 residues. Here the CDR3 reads CSARVPWGARETQYF. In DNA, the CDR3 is TGCAGTGCTAGAGTGCCGTGGGGGGCTAGGGAGACCCAGTACTTC.

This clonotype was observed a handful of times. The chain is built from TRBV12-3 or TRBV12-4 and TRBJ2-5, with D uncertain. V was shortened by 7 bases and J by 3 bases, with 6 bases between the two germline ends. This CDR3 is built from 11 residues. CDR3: CASKIKETQYF. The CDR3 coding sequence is TGTGCCAGCAAGATAAAAGAGACCCAGTACTTC.

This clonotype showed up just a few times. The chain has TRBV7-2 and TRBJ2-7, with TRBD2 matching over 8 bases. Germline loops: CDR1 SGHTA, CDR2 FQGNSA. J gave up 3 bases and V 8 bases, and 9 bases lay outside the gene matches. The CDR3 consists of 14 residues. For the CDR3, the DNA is TGTGCCAGCCACGGGGTAGCGGGAAGCTACGAGCAGTACTTC. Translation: CASHGVAGSYEQYF.

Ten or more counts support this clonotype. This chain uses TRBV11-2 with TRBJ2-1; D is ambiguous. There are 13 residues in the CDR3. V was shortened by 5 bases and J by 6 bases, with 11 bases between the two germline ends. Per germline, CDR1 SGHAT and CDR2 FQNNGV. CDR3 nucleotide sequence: TGTGCCAGCAGCACGCAGTCCCCCAATGAGCAGTTCTTC. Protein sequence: CASSTQSPNEQFF.

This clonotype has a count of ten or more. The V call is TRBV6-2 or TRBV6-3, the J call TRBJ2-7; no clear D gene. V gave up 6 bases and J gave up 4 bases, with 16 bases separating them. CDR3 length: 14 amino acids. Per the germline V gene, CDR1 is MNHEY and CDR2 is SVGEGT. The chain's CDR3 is CASRLRQGRYEQYF. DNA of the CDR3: TGTGCCAGCAGACTACGACAAGGGCGGTACGAGCAGTACTTC.

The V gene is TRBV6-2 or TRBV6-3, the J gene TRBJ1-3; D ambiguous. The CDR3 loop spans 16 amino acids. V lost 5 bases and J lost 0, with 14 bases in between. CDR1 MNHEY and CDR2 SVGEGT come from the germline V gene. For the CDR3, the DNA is TGTGCCAGCAGTCAAATGGACGGCAGCTCTGGAAACACCATATATTTT. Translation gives CASSQMDGSSGNTIYF.

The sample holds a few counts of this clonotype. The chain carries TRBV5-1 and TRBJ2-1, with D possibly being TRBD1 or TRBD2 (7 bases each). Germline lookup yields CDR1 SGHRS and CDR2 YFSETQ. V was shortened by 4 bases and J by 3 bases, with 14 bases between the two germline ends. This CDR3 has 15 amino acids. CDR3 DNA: TGCGCCAGCAGCGTGGGAGGGGGCTTCTACAATGAGCAGTTCTTC. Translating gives CASSVGGGFYNEQFF.

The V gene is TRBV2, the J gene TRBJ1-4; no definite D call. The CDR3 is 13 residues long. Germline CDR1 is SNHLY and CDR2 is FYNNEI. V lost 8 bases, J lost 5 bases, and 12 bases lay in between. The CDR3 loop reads CASFAGFNEKLFF. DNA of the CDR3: TGTGCCAGCTTCGCGGGGTTCAATGAAAAACTGTTTTTT.

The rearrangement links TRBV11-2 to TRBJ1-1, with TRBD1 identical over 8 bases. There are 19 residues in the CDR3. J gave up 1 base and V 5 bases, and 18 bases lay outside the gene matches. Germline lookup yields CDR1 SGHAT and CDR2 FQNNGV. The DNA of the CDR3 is TGTGCCAGCAGCCCCGGACAGGGAGGCAACAGGAGGGCGAACACTGAAGCTTTCTTT. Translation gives CASSPGQGGNRRANTEAFF.

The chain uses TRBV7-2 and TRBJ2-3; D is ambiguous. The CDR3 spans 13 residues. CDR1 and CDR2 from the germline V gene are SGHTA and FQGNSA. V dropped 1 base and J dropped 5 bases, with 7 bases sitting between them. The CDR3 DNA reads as TGTGCCAGCAGCTTAGGGCTGGGAGATACGCAGTATTTT. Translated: CASSLGLGDTQYF.

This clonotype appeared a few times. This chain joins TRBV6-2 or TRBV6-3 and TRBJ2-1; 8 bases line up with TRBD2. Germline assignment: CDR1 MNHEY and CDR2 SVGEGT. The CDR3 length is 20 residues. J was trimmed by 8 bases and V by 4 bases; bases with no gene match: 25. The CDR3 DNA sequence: TGTGCCAGCAGTTCCCCGGCTAGCGGGCGGACCACCATACTTAGGGATGAGCAGTTCTTC. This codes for CASSSPASGRTTILRDEQFF.

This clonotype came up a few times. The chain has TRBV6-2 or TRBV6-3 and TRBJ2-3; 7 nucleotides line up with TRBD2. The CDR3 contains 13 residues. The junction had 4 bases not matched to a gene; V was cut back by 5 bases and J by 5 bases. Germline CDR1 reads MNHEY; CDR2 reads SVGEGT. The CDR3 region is CASSQTSLDTQYF. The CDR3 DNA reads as TGTGCCAGCAGTCAGACTAGCTTAGATACGCAGTATTTT.

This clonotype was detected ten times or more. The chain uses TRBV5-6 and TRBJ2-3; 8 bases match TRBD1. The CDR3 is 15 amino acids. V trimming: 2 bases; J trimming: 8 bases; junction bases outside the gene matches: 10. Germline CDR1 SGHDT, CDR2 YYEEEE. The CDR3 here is CASSFGTGNIRTQYF. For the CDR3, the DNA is TGTGCCAGCAGCTTTGGGACAGGAAATATTCGTACGCAGTATTTT. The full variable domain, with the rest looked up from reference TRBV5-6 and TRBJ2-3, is DAGVTQSPTHLIKTRGQQVTLRCSPKSGHDTVSWYQQALGQGPQFIFQYYEEEERQRGNFPDRFSGHQFPNYSSELNVNALLLGDSALYLCASSFGTGNIRTQYFGPGTRLTVL.

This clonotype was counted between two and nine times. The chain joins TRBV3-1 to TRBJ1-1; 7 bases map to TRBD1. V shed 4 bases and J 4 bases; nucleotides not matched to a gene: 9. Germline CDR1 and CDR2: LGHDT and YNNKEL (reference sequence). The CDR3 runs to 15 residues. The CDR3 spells CASSLTGVYTTEAFF. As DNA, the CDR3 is TGTGCCAGCAGCCTCACAGGGGTTTACACCACTGAAGCTTTCTTT.